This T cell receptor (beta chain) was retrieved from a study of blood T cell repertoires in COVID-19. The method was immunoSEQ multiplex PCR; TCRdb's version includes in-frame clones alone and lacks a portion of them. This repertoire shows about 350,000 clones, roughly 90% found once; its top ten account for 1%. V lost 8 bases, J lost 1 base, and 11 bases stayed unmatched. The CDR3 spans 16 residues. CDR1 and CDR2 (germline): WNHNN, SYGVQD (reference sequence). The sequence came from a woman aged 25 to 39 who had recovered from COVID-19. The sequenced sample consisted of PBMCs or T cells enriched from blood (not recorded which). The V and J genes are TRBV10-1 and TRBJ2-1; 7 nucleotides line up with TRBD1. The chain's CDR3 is CASARQGIGSYNEQFF. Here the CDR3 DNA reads TGCGCCAGCGCCCGACAGGGCATCGGTTCCTACAATGAGCAGTTCTTC.